The 15 T cell receptor beta chains below all came from one sample that was sequenced in a study of technical replicates of blood from a handful of donors. Clones were sequenced by immunoSEQ multiplex PCR, and TCRdb holds only the in-frame ones, with some missing. The sample lists over 45,000 clones, approximately 90% occurring once. Sample: PBMCs. These receptors were taken from a human donor in good health. Some clones in this sample may be carry-over from other donors' samples.

This rearrangement joins TRBV7-8 to TRBJ2-1; 7 positions match TRBD2. After removal of 5 bases from V and 8 bases from J, the junction contained 9 bases not matched to a gene. CDR1 is SGHVS and CDR2 is FQNEAQ in the germline V gene. The CDR3 consists of 14 residues. CDR3 sequence: CASSEGLRGYEQFF. The CDR3 DNA sequence: TGTGCCAGCAGCGAGGGACTACGGGGTTATGAGCAGTTCTTC.

The genes are TRBV2 and TRBJ2-1; 9 bases fit TRBD2. CDR1 is SNHLY and CDR2 is FYNNEI in the germline V gene. The trim removed 4 bases at V and 6 bases at J, leaving 7 bases unmatched. The CDR3 spans 15 residues. CDR3: CASSVLAGGRNEQFF. The CDR3 DNA sequence: TGTGCCAGCAGTGTTTTGGCGGGAGGGCGCAATGAGCAGTTCTTC. Full variable domain (missing parts from reference TRBV2 and TRBJ2-1): EPEVTQTPSHQVTQMGQEVILRCVPISNHLYFYWYRQILGQKVEFLVSFYNNEISEKSEIFDDQFSVERPDGSNFTLKIRSTKLEDSAMYFCASSVLAGGRNEQFFGPGTRLTVL.

CDR3 in amino acids: CASSPAPGHGGYEQYF. The CDR3 DNA follows: TGTGCCAGCAGCCCCGCCCCGGGACACGGTGGCTACGAGCAGTACTTC. This chain connects TRBV7-9 to TRBJ2-7; TRBD1 might be the D (6 bases). This CDR3 has 16 amino acids. Trimming took off 5 bases at V and 3 bases at J, with 20 bases between the two ends. In germline, CDR1 is SEHNR, CDR2 FQNEAQ (reference sequence).

The rearrangement joins TRBV18 to TRBJ1-5; 7 bases are a match to TRBD1. The trim removed 1 base at V and 1 base at J, leaving 1 base unmatched. The CDR3 is made up of 15 amino acids. Germline CDR1 and CDR2: KGHSH and LQKENI. The CDR3 nucleotides are TGTGCCAGCTCACCACAGGGGGCGAGCAATCAGCCCCAGCATTTT. Translation gives CASSPQGASNQPQHF.

V is TRBV7-2 and J is TRBJ2-1, with 8 bases lining up with TRBD2. J gave up 9 bases and V 2 bases, and 9 bases lay outside the gene matches. Germline V lookup: CDR1 SGHTA, CDR2 FQGNSA. The CDR3 spans 15 residues. This CDR3 reads CASSLLAGMALEQFF. CDR3 in DNA: TGTGCCAGCAGCTTACTAGCGGGCATGGCCCTTGAGCAGTTCTTC.

This clone was detected only once. J is TRBJ2-1 and V is TRBV7-2; 10 bases fit TRBD1. The CDR3 covers 15 residues. With V trimmed by 5 bases and J by 4 bases, 5 bases remained unmatched. The germline gives CDR1 SGHTA, CDR2 FQGNSA. The CDR3 loop is CASSPRQGAYNEQFF. The CDR3 coding sequence is TGTGCCAGCAGCCCCCGACAGGGGGCTTACAATGAGCAGTTCTTC. Full variable domain (rest looked up from reference TRBV7-2 and TRBJ2-1): GAGVSQSPSNKVTEKGKDVELRCDPISGHTALYWYRQSLGQGLEFLIYFQGNSAPDKSGLPSDRFSAERTGGSVSTLTIQRTQQEDSAVYLCASSPRQGAYNEQFFGPGTRLTVL.

The chain recombines TRBV19 with TRBJ2-1; 9 bases match TRBD2. This CDR3 comprises 14 residues. From germline, CDR1 is LNHDA and CDR2 SQIVND (reference sequence). V shed 3 bases, J shed 9 bases, and the junction held 6 bases outside the gene matches. CDR3 sequence reads: CASSMGLADLEQFF. Here the CDR3 DNA reads TGTGCCAGTAGTATGGGACTAGCTGATCTTGAGCAGTTCTTC.

The gene calls are TRBV20-1 and TRBJ2-7, with D possibly TRBD1 on 5 matching bases. The CDR3 totals 11 residues. With 4 bases removed from V and 6 bases from J, the gap between germline ends came to 10 bases. Germline V gene sequence: CDR1 DFQATT, CDR2 SNEGSKA (reference sequence). CDR3 residues: CSAISGSEQYF. The CDR3 nucleotides read TGCAGTGCTATTTCAGGGTCCGAGCAGTACTTC.

The chain joins TRBV19 to TRBJ2-7; the match to TRBD1 covers 8 bases. The J segment lost 0 bases and the V segment lost 4 bases, leaving 2 bases of the junction unmatched. CDR3 length: 14 amino acids. Germline CDR1 reads LNHDA; CDR2 reads SQIVND (reference sequence). CDR3 nucleotide sequence: TGTGCCAGTAGTACCGGGACAGGCTCCTACGAGCAGTACTTC. It is translated as CASSTGTGSYEQYF.

The chain recombines TRBV7-8 with TRBJ2-7; 13 bases fit TRBD2. Germline V lookup: CDR1 SGHVS, CDR2 FQNEAQ. This CDR3 spans 15 amino acids. Losses at the gene ends were 5 bases for V and 2 bases for J; bases not matched to a gene: 3. For the CDR3, the DNA is TGTGCCAGCAGCCACGGACTAGCGGGGGCCTACGAGCAGTACTTC. Residues: CASSHGLAGAYEQYF. Using reference TRBV7-8 and TRBJ2-7 for the parts outside the CDR3, the full variable domain is GAGVSQSPRYKVAKRGQDVALRCDPISGHVSLFWYQQALGQGPEFLTYFQNEAQLDKSGLPSDRFFAERPEGSVSTLKIQRTQQEDSAVYLCASSHGLAGAYEQYFGPGTRLTVT.

The rearrangement links TRBV29-1 to TRBJ2-7; 10 positions agree with TRBD1. V trimming: 7 bases; J trimming: 3 bases; junction bases outside the gene matches: 12. From germline, CDR1 is SQVTM and CDR2 ANQGSEA. The CDR3 consists of 15 residues. The CDR3: CSARGGDRGIYEQYF. The CDR3 region has the DNA TGCAGCGCCCGGGGCGGGGACAGGGGAATCTACGAGCAGTACTTC.

This clone was detected only once. The chain recombines TRBV4-2 with TRBJ2-6, with a tentative D call TRBD1 (6 bases). Germline assignment: CDR1 LGHNA and CDR2 YNFKEQ. This CDR3 has 16 residues. V was shortened by 0 bases and J by 0 bases, with 6 bases between the two germline ends. CDR3 region: CASSQDRGSGANVLTF. The CDR3 region has the DNA TGTGCCAGCAGCCAAGACAGGGGCTCTGGGGCCAACGTCCTGACTTTC.

This clone was seen once. The chain couples TRBV7-9 to TRBJ2-2; D gene ambiguous. This CDR3 is built from 12 residues. CDR1 SEHNR and CDR2 FQNEAQ come from the germline V gene (reference sequence). CDR3 protein: CTIPANTGELFF. CDR3 DNA sequence: TGTACTATCCCCGCGAACACCGGGGAGCTGTTTTTT. Looking up the rest from reference TRBV7-9 and TRBJ2-2 gives the full variable domain: DTGVSQNPRHKITKRGQNVTFRCDPISEHNRLYWYRQTLGQGPEFLTYFQNEAQLEKSRLLSDRFSAERPKGSFSTLEIQRTEQGDSAMYLCTIPANTGELFFGEGSRLTVL.

The gene calls are TRBV4-1 and TRBJ1-6, with D hard to call. The CDR3 runs to 13 residues. With 0 bases removed from V and 6 bases from J, the gap between germline ends came to 3 bases. Germline CDR1 reads MGHRA; CDR2 reads YSYEKL. The CDR3 DNA reads TGCGCCAGCAGCCAAGATCTTAATTCACCCCTCCACTTT. Translation: CASSQDLNSPLHF.

The gene calls are TRBV2 and TRBJ1-5; 7 bases map to TRBD1. The germline gives CDR1 SNHLY, CDR2 FYNNEI. Trimming removed 5 bases from V and 0 bases from J; junction bases left unmatched: 4. This CDR3 has 15 amino acids. CDR3 amino acids: CASSTQGSSNQPQHF. The CDR3 coding sequence is TGTGCCAGCAGTACACAGGGGAGTAGCAATCAGCCCCAGCATTTT.